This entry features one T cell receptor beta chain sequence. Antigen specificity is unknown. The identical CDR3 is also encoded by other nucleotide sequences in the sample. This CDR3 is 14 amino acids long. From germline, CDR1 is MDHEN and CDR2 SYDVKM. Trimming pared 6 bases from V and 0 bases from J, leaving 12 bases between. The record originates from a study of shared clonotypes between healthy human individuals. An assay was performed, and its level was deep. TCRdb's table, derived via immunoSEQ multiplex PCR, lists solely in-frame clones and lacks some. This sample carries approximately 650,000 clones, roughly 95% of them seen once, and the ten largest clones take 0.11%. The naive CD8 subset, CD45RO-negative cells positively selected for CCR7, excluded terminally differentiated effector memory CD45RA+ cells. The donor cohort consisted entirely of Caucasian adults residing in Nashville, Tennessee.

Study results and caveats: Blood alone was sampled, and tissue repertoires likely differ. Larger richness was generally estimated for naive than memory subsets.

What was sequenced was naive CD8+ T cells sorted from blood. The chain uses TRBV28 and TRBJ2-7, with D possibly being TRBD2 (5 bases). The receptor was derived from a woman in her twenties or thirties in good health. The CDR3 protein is CASRRTGSSYEQYF. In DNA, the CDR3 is TGTGCCAGCAGACGGACTGGCTCCTCCTACGAGCAGTACTTC.